The T cell receptor (beta chain) described here comes from a study of beta chain features in type 1 diabetes (dated by TCRdb to the late 2010s). Regarding the complete study: Mean age, gender distribution, total cell number and subset yield did not differ between patients and healthy donors. The study compared the TCRB repertoires of sorted circulating CD4+ T cell subsets in recently diagnosed type 1 diabetes patients with those in matched healthy donors. A total of roughly 100 million sorted cells were examined across all samples, and the number of cells per subset was strongly correlated with RNA yield. Regulatory and stem cell-like memory subsets were isolated from only 8 patients and about eight healthy donors, whereas naive and central memory subsets came from all 30 or so donors. Study-wide findings and limitations: Because small numbers of individuals were included in the HLA sub-analyses, any influence of HLA type on TCRB rearrangement was left unresolved. At VDJ recombination sites, type 1 diabetes patients had fewer insertions and more deleted nucleotides, which implies abnormalities in thymic rearrangement. Because cDNA was sequenced instead of genomic DNA, activated cells with high expression could be over-represented, although the groups did not differ in activation or CD3 levels. A moderate but significant shortening of TCRB CDR3 length was observed in type 1 diabetes patients in all four CD4+ subsets. Shorter templates might have been favored by PCR, but patient and control samples were amplified and corrected together, so both groups would have been affected equally by any skew. Naive, central memory and regulatory TCRB repertoires appeared to be more similar among patients than among healthy donors.

Looking up the germline V gene yields CDR1 KGHSH and CDR2 LQKENI. At the junction V is shortened by 3 bases and J by 2 bases; bases outside the gene matches: 9. Taken from cysteine to phenylalanine, the CDR3 has 19 residues. Only the CDR3 DNA stays, 57 bases, in frame from base 1. In the case of this clone: Its antigen remains unidentified. It has no much larger one-base neighbor in the sample; base qualities were not kept.

The entire isolated RNA was reverse transcribed using the High Capacity cDNA Reverse Transcription Kit, and thus expressed TCRB transcripts were sequenced. Deep immunoSEQ sequencing was applied to naive, central memory and regulatory T cell samples, giving an average of about 3.8 million total reads per sample. Sorted cells were lysed in RLT buffer and RNA was extracted with DNase-treated RNeasy Micro or Mini kits, depending on cell number. Each cell subset was processed on its own to prevent cross-contamination, while patient and healthy donor samples were processed together. The immunoSEQ multiplex PCR was used to amplify TCRB sequences from cDNA, yielding 87-bp fragments that span the CDR3 region. Sequencing of the amplicons was performed on the Illumina HiSeq platform. The authors processed their data as follows. Synthetic template baselines were used to correct PCR bias computationally, reads within Hamming distance 2 were collapsed, and singletons that could not be merged were discarded. Reads were aligned against IMGT so that V, D and J genes, CDR3 length and insertions or deletions at six rearrangement sites could be assigned. Within each subset, clonotype counts were normalized to sorted cell number, after which true diversity and Gini coefficients were computed with the tcR R package. Repertoire sharing was quantified using the overlap coefficient calculated on TCRB nucleotide sequences. Out-of-frame TCRB sequences from naive cells were analyzed as a proxy for the pre-selection repertoire. TCRdb re-hosts the immuneACCESS table, in-frame sequences only. Its copies lack some clones; in the studies checked, an unresolved V gene accounts for under half of them, and the cause for the rest is not known. The V and J calls and clone size come from that table; D and trimming were worked out from the DNA. The sample table records 900,000 or so clones; roughly 16% of these occur just once. 0.023% of the sample comes from the top ten.

A single peripheral blood draw of about 116 mL on average was collected from each donor into heparinised tubes. A BD FACSAria II was used to sort naive, central memory, regulatory and stem cell-like memory CD4+ T cells with a panel that included CD45RO, CCR7, CD25, CD127, CD95 and CD27. A purity above 95% was achieved for all sorted populations. PBMCs were separated immediately by Lymphoprep density gradient centrifugation and were stained directly, without being cultured. So that batch effects would be minimized, each experiment stained and sorted samples in pairs, pairing one healthy donor with one patient.

Here the chain combines TRBV18 and TRBJ2-6, and TRBD2 aligns with 11 junction nucleotides. This clonotype originated in a woman younger than 35 in good health. The sequencing input was naive CD4+ T cells from blood. The sample's cell subset or site, from its label and the paper: true naive CD4+ T cells. The CDR3 amino acid sequence is: CASSPRPSGRTTGANVLTF. Here is the DNA: TGTGCCAGCTCACCTAGGCCTAGCGGGAGGACGACTGGGGCCAACGTCCTGACTTTC.